This T cell receptor beta chain was recorded in a study of blood T cells in healthy people across ages. Study-wide results and caveats: Possibly confounding the expanded clonotype changes was the fact that donor CMV status was unknown.

Combining a sample-barcoded 5' primer with a J-beta primer mix, a second PCR ran for about 7 to 11 cycles. From the 5' RACE reads, TCRdb called clonotypes with MiXCR, one entry per CDR3 protein. The sample carries around 780,000 distinct CDR3 sequences, under 30% recorded once. Individuals who donated were healthy Caucasians from Russia aged about 6 to 100. This clonotype was counted only a few times. Its antigen is unidentified. The CDR3 totals 14 residues. V lost 4 bases to trimming and J lost 7 bases, with 16 bases between them. Germline lookup yields CDR1 MGHDK and CDR2 SYGVNS. These data were likewise used in another study, on T cells of mothers and their children. That investigation notes: The shaping of TCR recombination output by thymic selection is similar in related and unrelated pairs. Unrelated mother-child pairs always had slightly, but never significantly, lower normalized overlap than related pairs.

The V call is TRBV25-1, the J call TRBJ2-5; D possibly corresponds to TRBD1 (6 bases). This TCR was recovered from a boy under 18 in good health. Sequenced sample: blood. Written as DNA, the CDR3 is TGTGCCAGCAGTGCTGCAGGGGCCAGGGGGACCCAGTACTTC. It yields the protein CASSAAGARGTQYF.